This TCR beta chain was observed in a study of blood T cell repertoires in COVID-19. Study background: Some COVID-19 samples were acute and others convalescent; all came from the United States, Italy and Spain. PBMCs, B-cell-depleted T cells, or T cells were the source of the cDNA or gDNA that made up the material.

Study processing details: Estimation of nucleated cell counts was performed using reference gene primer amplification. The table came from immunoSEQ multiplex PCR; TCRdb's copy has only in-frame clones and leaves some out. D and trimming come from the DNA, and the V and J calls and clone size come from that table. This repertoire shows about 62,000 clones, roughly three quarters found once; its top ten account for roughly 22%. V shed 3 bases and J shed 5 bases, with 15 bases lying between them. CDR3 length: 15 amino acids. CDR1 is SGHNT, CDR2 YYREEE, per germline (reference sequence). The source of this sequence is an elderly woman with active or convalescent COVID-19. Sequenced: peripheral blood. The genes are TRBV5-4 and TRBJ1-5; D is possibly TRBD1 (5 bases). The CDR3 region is CASSSGGGRDQPQHF. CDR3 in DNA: TGTGCCAGCAGCTCGGGGGGGGGTCGCGATCAGCCCCAGCATTTT.